This TCR beta chain was observed in a study of blood T cell repertoires in COVID-19. Study-wide background: Researchers got acute and convalescent COVID-19 samples from the United States, Italy and Spain. From T cells, B-cell-depleted T cells, or PBMCs came the material, which was cDNA or gDNA.

CDR3 length: 13 amino acids. The germline CDR1 and CDR2 sequences are MNHEY and SVGAGI. V was clipped by 6 bases and J by 3 bases, with 9 bases between them. How the authors handled the data: Reference gene primer amplification gave estimated nucleated cell counts. Repertoires were generated with immunoSEQ multiplex PCR, while TCRdb's copy carries only in-frame clones and drops some. V and J calls plus clone size are reproduced from that table; the DNA served to infer D and trimming. The table lists over 300,000 clones, 90% of them singletons. The source of this sequence is a man aged 18 to 30 with active or convalescent COVID-19. Sequencing input: peripheral blood. The chain couples TRBV6-5 to TRBJ1-5; D is possibly TRBD1 (6 bases). CDR3 protein: CASRGQYNQPQHF. The DNA for the CDR3 is TGTGCCAGCAGAGGACAGTACAATCAGCCCCAGCATTTT.